Listed below are T cell receptor beta chains from one sample, sequenced in a study of PD-1 blockade in classical Hodgkin lymphoma. Assay: immunoSEQ multiplex PCR; the TCRdb copy retains only in-frame clones and omits some. Counted here are about 75,000 clones, 90% to 95% occurring once; the ten biggest clones make up about 8%. The sample consisted of peripheral blood mononuclear cells (PBMCs), taken at baseline. All receptors derive from a human donor with classical Hodgkin lymphoma. Both conserved end residues are part of each CDR3. The order of the fields is D gene, V gene, clone size, J gene, CDR3 DNA, CDR3 protein. A D gene is named only where the DNA matches it firmly. Only part of the rows carry a size: once, few, many, or a class if the clone is expanded.

d_gene: .; v_gene: TRBV27; abundance: .; j_gene: TRBJ2-1; CDR3nt: TGTGCCAGCAGTTTAGGGCTAACCGTCAATGAGCAGTTCTTC; CDR3aa: CASSLGLTVNEQFF
d_gene: TRBD1; v_gene: TRBV5-6; abundance: once; j_gene: TRBJ1-2; CDR3nt: TGTGCCAGCAGGCAATTGCAGGGGGCGAACTATGGCTACACCTTC; CDR3aa: CASRQLQGANYGYTF
d_gene: TRBD2; v_gene: TRBV2; abundance: once; j_gene: TRBJ2-1; CDR3nt: TGTGCCAGCAGTGGACTAGCGGGGGGGATCAATGAGCAGTTCTTC; CDR3aa: CASSGLAGGINEQFF
d_gene: .; v_gene: TRBV2; abundance: .; j_gene: TRBJ2-7; CDR3nt: TGTGCCAGCAACTCCGGACAGAGCTACGAGCAGTACTTC; CDR3aa: CASNSGQSYEQYF
d_gene: .; v_gene: TRBV2; abundance: once; j_gene: TRBJ1-5; CDR3nt: TGTGCCAGCGAGCAGGTACCTTTGGGTGACAATCAGCCCCAGCATTTT; CDR3aa: CASEQVPLGDNQPQHF
d_gene: TRBD1; v_gene: TRBV27; abundance: .; j_gene: TRBJ2-3; CDR3nt: TGTGCCAGCAGTGTAACCCCAGGGGGCGCGAGCACAGATACGCAGTATTTT; CDR3aa: CASSVTPGGASTDTQYF
d_gene: .; v_gene: TRBV5-1; abundance: .; j_gene: TRBJ2-5; CDR3nt: TGCGCCAGCAGCTTGGGTTGGGTGGAAGAGACCCAGTACTTC; CDR3aa: CASSLGWVEETQYF
d_gene: TRBD1; v_gene: TRBV6-1; abundance: .; j_gene: TRBJ2-5; CDR3nt: TGTGCCAGCCGTGAAAACAGGGGGCCCGGGGAGACCCAGTACTTC; CDR3aa: CASRENRGPGETQYF
d_gene: .; v_gene: TRBV18; abundance: .; j_gene: TRBJ2-2; CDR3nt: TGTGCCAGCTCACATAACGCCCCCAACGAGGGAGCGAACACCGGGGAGCTGTTTTTT; CDR3aa: CASSHNAPNEGANTGELFF
d_gene: TRBD1; v_gene: TRBV6-5; abundance: .; j_gene: TRBJ1-3; CDR3nt: TGTGCCAGCTATTCGGGGACAGTAAACACCATATATTTT; CDR3aa: CASYSGTVNTIYF
d_gene: .; v_gene: TRBV25-1; abundance: .; j_gene: TRBJ1-1; CDR3nt: TGTGCCAGCAGTGAAAGGAACAGGTTTTCTGTTCACACTGAAGCTTTCTTT; CDR3aa: CASSERNRFSVHTEAFF
d_gene: .; v_gene: TRBV30; abundance: .; j_gene: TRBJ2-5; CDR3nt: TGTGCCTGGAGTGTGGGGGGCGCAGAGACCCAGTACTTC; CDR3aa: CAWSVGGAETQYF
d_gene: TRBD2; v_gene: TRBV7-6; abundance: .; j_gene: TRBJ2-1; CDR3nt: TGTGCCAGCGGGACTAGCGGACCCTACAATGAGCAGTTCTTC; CDR3aa: CASGTSGPYNEQFF
d_gene: TRBD1; v_gene: TRBV6-6; abundance: .; j_gene: TRBJ1-5; CDR3nt: TGTGCCAGCACCCCAGGACAGGGCGGGGGTCAGCCCCAGCATTTT; CDR3aa: CASTPGQGGGQPQHF
d_gene: .; v_gene: TRBV7-2; abundance: .; j_gene: TRBJ1-2; CDR3nt: TGTGCCAGTCAATGGACAGATACTAACTATGGCTACACCTTC; CDR3aa: CASQWTDTNYGYTF
d_gene: .; v_gene: TRBV5-1; abundance: .; j_gene: TRBJ2-7; CDR3nt: TGCGCCAGCAGCTTGGAAGGCAGTGTCTACGAGCAGTACTTC; CDR3aa: CASSLEGSVYEQYF
d_gene: .; v_gene: TRBV2; abundance: .; j_gene: TRBJ1-2; CDR3nt: TGTGCCAGCAGTGATCTCCCGCCGACAGCCCTCTATGGCTACACCTTC; CDR3aa: CASSDLPPTALYGYTF
d_gene: .; v_gene: TRBV6-4; abundance: .; j_gene: TRBJ2-2; CDR3nt: TGTGCCAGCAGCGGGGGAACGAACACCGGGGAGCTGTTTTTT; CDR3aa: CASSGGTNTGELFF
d_gene: .; v_gene: TRBV27; abundance: .; j_gene: TRBJ1-1; CDR3nt: TGTGCCAGCAGTTCTTACAGGGACACTGAAGCTTTCTTT; CDR3aa: CASSSYRDTEAFF
d_gene: .; v_gene: TRBV14; abundance: .; j_gene: TRBJ2-7; CDR3nt: TGTGCCAGCAGCCAGGGGGAACTACGCGAGCAGTACTTC; CDR3aa: CASSQGELREQYF
d_gene: .; v_gene: TRBV2; abundance: .; j_gene: TRBJ2-7; CDR3nt: TGTGCCAGCAGTGAACTCCCTCAGGGGCAAATTTCCTACGAGCAGTACTTC; CDR3aa: CASSELPQGQISYEQYF
d_gene: .; v_gene: TRBV19; abundance: .; j_gene: TRBJ1-1; CDR3nt: TGTGCCAGTAGTATAGTGGGGGGCCCTCCTGAAGCTTTCTTT; CDR3aa: CASSIVGGPPEAFF
d_gene: .; v_gene: TRBV30; abundance: .; j_gene: TRBJ2-1; CDR3nt: TGTGCCTGGAGTGTGAATGAGCAGTTCTTC; CDR3aa: CAWSVNEQFF
d_gene: .; v_gene: TRBV2; abundance: .; j_gene: TRBJ1-2; CDR3nt: TGTGCCAGCAGTGAACGGTCAGAAATTTATGGCTACACCTTC; CDR3aa: CASSERSEIYGYTF
d_gene: .; v_gene: TRBV7-3; abundance: .; j_gene: TRBJ1-6; CDR3nt: TGTGCCAGCAGCTCGACCGACGGACCTAATTCACCCCTCCACTTT; CDR3aa: CASSSTDGPNSPLHF
d_gene: .; v_gene: TRBV18; abundance: .; j_gene: TRBJ2-5; CDR3nt: TGTGCCAGCTCACCAGGTCGAGAGACCCAGTACTTC; CDR3aa: CASSPGRETQYF
d_gene: .; v_gene: TRBV12-2; abundance: once; j_gene: TRBJ1-2; CDR3nt: TGTGCAAGTCGCTCCCAGCGGACAGTCCCTAGATTCCATGGCTACACCTTC; CDR3aa: CASRSQRTVPRFHGYTF
d_gene: TRBD1; v_gene: TRBV28; abundance: .; j_gene: TRBJ1-1; CDR3nt: TGTGCCAGCAGATTCCGGGACAGGGTGGTGGGGCCTCTCATGAACACTGAAGCTTTCTTT; CDR3aa: CASRFRDRVVGPLMNTEAFF
d_gene: .; v_gene: TRBV7-3; abundance: .; j_gene: TRBJ2-2; CDR3nt: TGTGCCAGCAGCGCCAGGGGTCCCGGGGAGCTGTTTTTT; CDR3aa: CASSARGPGELFF
d_gene: .; v_gene: TRBV5-1; abundance: once; j_gene: TRBJ2-1; CDR3nt: TGCGCCAGCAGCTTGGTCCAGGGCGCGCACAATGAGCAGTTCTTC; CDR3aa: CASSLVQGAHNEQFF
d_gene: TRBD1; v_gene: TRBV5-1; abundance: .; j_gene: TRBJ1-4; CDR3nt: TGCGCCAGCAGCTTGGGACAGGGGGCGGATGAAAAACTGTTTTTT; CDR3aa: CASSLGQGADEKLFF
d_gene: .; v_gene: TRBV6-5; abundance: .; j_gene: TRBJ1-3; CDR3nt: TGTGCCAGCAGTTACTCGGGAGCTTACCCTGGAAACACCATATATTTT; CDR3aa: CASSYSGAYPGNTIYF
d_gene: TRBD1; v_gene: TRBV7-9; abundance: .; j_gene: TRBJ1-2; CDR3nt: TGTGCCAGCAGCGTCGTACAGGGGAAAGAGGGCTACACCTTC; CDR3aa: CASSVVQGKEGYTF
d_gene: .; v_gene: TRBV2; abundance: medium-sized; j_gene: TRBJ1-1; CDR3nt: TGTGCCAGCAGTGAGGCGTCTGAAGCTTTCTTT; CDR3aa: CASSEASEAFF
d_gene: .; v_gene: TRBV18; abundance: .; j_gene: TRBJ1-1; CDR3nt: TGTGCCAGCTCACCACCGTCACAGGGTAACACTGAAGCTTTCTTT; CDR3aa: CASSPPSQGNTEAFF
d_gene: .; v_gene: TRBV14; abundance: .; j_gene: TRBJ2-1; CDR3nt: TGTGCCAGCAGCCAACAGGACTCCTACAATGAGCAGTTCTTC; CDR3aa: CASSQQDSYNEQFF
d_gene: .; v_gene: TRBV18; abundance: .; j_gene: TRBJ2-7; CDR3nt: TGTGCCAGCTCTACTCCCTACGAGCAGTACTTC; CDR3aa: CASSTPYEQYF
d_gene: .; v_gene: TRBV27; abundance: .; j_gene: TRBJ2-3; CDR3nt: TGTGCCAGCAGCCCCTATATCGGGGAAGATACGCAGTATTTT; CDR3aa: CASSPYIGEDTQYF
d_gene: .; v_gene: TRBV7-2; abundance: once; j_gene: TRBJ2-7; CDR3nt: TGTGCCAGCAGGATACATGAGGCTTACGAGCAGTACTTC; CDR3aa: CASRIHEAYEQYF
d_gene: TRBD2; v_gene: TRBV7-9; abundance: .; j_gene: TRBJ2-5; CDR3nt: TGTGCCAGCAGCTCCCGACTAGCGGGGCAAGAGACCCAGTACTTC; CDR3aa: CASSSRLAGQETQYF
d_gene: .; v_gene: TRBV9; abundance: .; j_gene: TRBJ1-2; CDR3nt: TGTGCCAGCAGCGGTCCGACAGACCAATATGGCTACACCTTC; CDR3aa: CASSGPTDQYGYTF
d_gene: .; v_gene: TRBV5-4; abundance: .; j_gene: TRBJ2-7; CDR3nt: TGTGCCAGCAGCCCCGAGTGGAGAGGCGAGCAGTACTTC; CDR3aa: CASSPEWRGEQYF
d_gene: TRBD1; v_gene: TRBV2; abundance: .; j_gene: TRBJ1-1; CDR3nt: TGTGCCAGCAGTAGCCAGGGGGCGAGGAAGAACACTGAAGCTTTCTTT; CDR3aa: CASSSQGARKNTEAFF
d_gene: TRBD1; v_gene: TRBV15; abundance: .; j_gene: TRBJ1-1; CDR3nt: TGTGCCACCAGCGCCCGACAGGGGATGAACACTGAAGCTTTCTTT; CDR3aa: CATSARQGMNTEAFF
d_gene: .; v_gene: TRBV30; abundance: .; j_gene: TRBJ2-5; CDR3nt: TGTGCCTGGACCGGCGGAGAGACCCAGTACTTC; CDR3aa: CAWTGGETQYF
d_gene: TRBD2; v_gene: TRBV19; abundance: .; j_gene: TRBJ2-1; CDR3nt: TGTGCCAGTAGGGACGGACTAGCGGGGGAGCACTCCTACAATGAGCAGTTCTTC; CDR3aa: CASRDGLAGEHSYNEQFF
d_gene: TRBD1; v_gene: TRBV15; abundance: .; j_gene: TRBJ2-1; CDR3nt: TGTGCCACCAGCAGAGGTGGGACAGTAGGCGATGAGCAGTTCTTC; CDR3aa: CATSRGGTVGDEQFF
d_gene: .; v_gene: TRBV9; abundance: .; j_gene: TRBJ2-5; CDR3nt: TGTGCCAGCAGCGTAGCTGGTAGCAGTCAAGAGACCCAGTACTTC; CDR3aa: CASSVAGSSQETQYF